These 13 T cell receptor beta chains came from one sample sequenced in a study of post-analysis software for immune sequencing data. Study outcomes and limitations: In patients, TRBV5-6, TRBV5-1 and TRBV20-1 belonged to roughly five TRBV segments found more frequently than in controls.

For these TCRs, the target antigens are not known. Prepared libraries of TCR beta cDNA carried unique molecular identifiers. TCRdb called the PCR reads again in MiXCR, with one record for every CDR3 protein. This table has 740,000 or so distinct CDR3 sequences, approximately 53% appearing once. The sequencing input was blood. These receptors were collected from a girl aged 5-17 years with multiple sclerosis.

This chain connects TRBV7-3 to TRBJ2-1; 12 nucleotides line up with TRBD2. Per germline, CDR1 SGHTA and CDR2 FQGTGA. J gave up 10 bases and V 5 bases, and 15 bases lay outside the gene matches. The CDR3 contains 17 residues. CDR3 in amino acids: CASSPGYTGTSGYEQFF. DNA for the CDR3: TGTGCCAGCAGCCCCGGGTACACCGGGACTAGCGGGTACGAGCAGTTCTTC.

In nucleotides, the CDR3 is TGTGCCAGCAGCTTAGGGCGCAGGGGAAACAATGAGCAGTTCTTC. It codes for CASSLGRRGNNEQFF. The chain joins TRBV11-1 to TRBJ2-1; weak D call: TRBD1 (6 bases). The CDR3 is 15 residues long. The germline gives CDR1 SGHAT, CDR2 FQDESV (reference sequence). The germline V and J ends were trimmed by 1 base and 5 bases, with 12 bases remaining between them.

The chain carries TRBV2 and TRBJ2-6; D gene unclear. The CDR3 is 14 residues long. Germline CDR1 SNHLY, CDR2 FYNNEI. V dropped 2 bases and J dropped 1 base, with 3 bases sitting between them. The DNA for the CDR3 is TGTGCCAGCAGTGAACCTTCTGGGGCCAACGTCCTGACTTTC. This gives the protein CASSEPSGANVLTF. Full variable domain (missing parts from reference TRBV2 and TRBJ2-6): EPEVTQTPSHQVTQMGQEVILRCVPISNHLYFYWYRQILGQKVEFLVSFYNNEISEKSEIFDDQFSVERPDGSNFTLKIRSTKLEDSAMYFCASSEPSGANVLTFGAGSRLTVL.

The CDR3 here is CASSFRPGTGVYEQYF. The CDR3 nucleotides read TGTGCCAGCAGTTTCCGGCCCGGGACAGGGGTCTACGAGCAGTACTTC. V is TRBV12-3 or TRBV12-4 and J is TRBJ2-7; 10 positions agree with TRBD1. This CDR3 comprises 16 residues. After removal of 3 bases from V and 3 bases from J, the junction contained 8 bases not matched to a gene.

The chain recombines TRBV20-1 with TRBJ2-5; tentative D call: TRBD1 (5 bases). The CDR3 length is 15 residues. Germline V gene sequence: CDR1 DFQATT, CDR2 SNEGSKA (reference sequence). Trimming shortened V by 5 bases and J by 1 base, and 17 bases separated the two germline ends. The CDR3 nucleotides read TGCAGTGCTTCGACAGACGCACGTTTCCAAGAGACCCAGTACTTC. Translating gives CSASTDARFQETQYF.

This clonotype appeared a few times. This sequence joins TRBV20-1 and TRBJ2-5, with unresolved D. Trimming stripped 5 bases from V and 5 bases from J, with 9 bases between. CDR1 is DFQATT, CDR2 SNEGSKA, per germline (reference sequence). The CDR3 runs to 11 residues. Here the CDR3 DNA reads TGCAGTGCTCTCTCTTTGGAGACCCAGTACTTC. Amino acid sequence: CSALSLETQYF.

The table lists this clonotype with a few counts. This chain connects TRBV20-1 to TRBJ2-1; D remains ambiguous. The ends were cut back, 0 bases at V and 13 bases at J, with 13 bases in the middle. There are 12 residues in the CDR3. The germline CDR1 and CDR2 sequences are DFQATT and SNEGSKA (reference sequence). The CDR3 is CSARDFPLVQFF. CDR3 DNA: TGCAGTGCTAGAGATTTTCCGCTAGTACAGTTCTTC.

V is TRBV20-1 and J is TRBJ2-7; D unresolved. This CDR3 is 12 amino acids long. Trimming pared 3 bases from V and 0 bases from J, leaving 6 bases between. Germline CDR1 and CDR2: DFQATT and SNEGSKA (reference sequence). CDR3: CSARKTSYEQYF. The CDR3 DNA is TGCAGTGCTAGGAAGACCTCCTACGAGCAGTACTTC.

This rearrangement joins TRBV11-2 to TRBJ1-2; possibly TRBD1 for D (5 bases). The V end lost 5 bases, the J end lost 8 bases, and 18 bases lay between the germline ends. Germline V CDR1 and CDR2: SGHAT, FQNNGV. This CDR3 is built from 14 residues. The CDR3 nucleotides are TGTGCCAGCAGCGCCGGGACCGGACCGAAGGGCTACACCTTC. Translation: CASSAGTGPKGYTF.

The chain combines TRBV3-1 with TRBJ2-3, with TRBD1 identical over 11 bases. Germline CDR1 reads LGHDT; CDR2 reads YNNKEL (reference sequence). This CDR3 has 16 residues. Germline trimming cut 1 base from V and 2 bases from J; bases unmatched to any gene: 2. The CDR3 nucleotides are TGTGCCAGCAGCCAAGCGGACAGGGGGCTCACAGATACGCAGTATTTT. Translated, it gives CASSQADRGLTDTQYF.

Only a few counts were recorded for this clonotype. This chain joins TRBV29-1 and TRBJ2-1; 8 nucleotides line up with TRBD1. This CDR3 contains 14 residues. Trimming cost V 3 bases and J 7 bases; bases outside gene matches: 8. Germline CDR1 SQVTM, CDR2 ANQGSEA. The CDR3 sequence: CSVERQGARNEQFF. In DNA form, the CDR3 reads TGCAGCGTTGAGCGGCAGGGGGCGCGAAATGAGCAGTTCTTC.

This clonotype appeared a single time. The chain is built from TRBV5-6 and TRBJ2-6; 8 nucleotides line up with TRBD2. The germline CDR1 and CDR2 sequences are SGHDT and YYEEEE. J was trimmed by 1 base and V by 4 bases; bases with no gene match: 13. CDR3 length: 19 amino acids. The CDR3 sequence is CASSPLSRAGVSGANVLTF. For the CDR3, the DNA is TGTGCCAGCAGCCCCCTGTCCCGAGCGGGGGTGTCTGGGGCCAACGTCCTGACTTTC.

The V and J genes are TRBV11-2 and TRBJ2-6; D uncertain. The V and J ends lost 3 bases and 0 bases respectively, with 12 bases between them. The germline V gene has CDR1 SGHAT and CDR2 FQNNGV. The CDR3 is 17 amino acids. The CDR3 protein is CASSFLYTPSGANVLTF. The CDR3 nucleotides read TGTGCCAGCAGCTTCCTTTATACGCCCTCTGGGGCCAACGTCCTGACTTTC.